The 5 T cell receptor beta chains listed next were all sequenced from one sample in a study of PD-L1 blockade in urothelial cancer. Data came from immunoSEQ multiplex PCR; TCRdb stores just in-frame clones and leaves some out. There are about 87,000 clones in the sample; roughly 90% occur only once, and about 1% lies in the top ten. Time point: pretreatment peripheral blood. This material consisted of PBMCs, taken around atezolizumab (anti-PD-L1) treatment. These receptors were taken from a woman older than 75 with urothelial cancer.

This clone appeared once. The gene calls are TRBV7-3 and TRBJ2-4; 9 nucleotides align to TRBD1. Germline V gene sequence: CDR1 SGHTA, CDR2 FQGTGA. The trim removed 6 bases at V and 4 bases at J, leaving 4 bases unmatched. The CDR3 is 14 amino acids. The CDR3 DNA follows: TGTGCCAGCAGTCTGGGACAGGGAAAAAACATTCAGTACTTC. Its protein is CASSLGQGKNIQYF.

This rearrangement joins TRBV5-6 to TRBJ1-1, with D uncertain. Trimming took off 0 bases at V and 1 base at J, with 7 bases between the two ends. The CDR3 has 14 amino acids. Looked up from germline, CDR1 is SGHDT and CDR2 is YYEEEE. This chain's CDR3 is CASSLEHRNTEAFF. The CDR3, as DNA: TGTGCCAGCAGCTTGGAGCACCGGAACACTGAAGCTTTCTTT. Full variable domain (missing parts from reference TRBV5-6 and TRBJ1-1): DAGVTQSPTHLIKTRGQQVTLRCSPKSGHDTVSWYQQALGQGPQFIFQYYEEEERQRGNFPDRFSGHQFPNYSSELNVNALLLGDSALYLCASSLEHRNTEAFFGQGTRLTVV.

This clone has a single count. The V call is TRBV28, the J call TRBJ1-2, with a possible D match to TRBD1 (5 bases). The V and J ends lost 6 bases and 2 bases respectively, with 10 bases between them. Germline-derived CDR1 and CDR2 are MDHEN and SYDVKM. CDR3 length: 13 amino acids. CDR3 in DNA: TGTGCCAGCAGAAGACAGCAAAACTATGGCTACACCTTC. Amino acid sequence: CASRRQQNYGYTF.

This clone was counted a single time. The V gene is TRBV5-1, the J gene TRBJ2-7; D may be TRBD1 (6 bases). CDR1 and CDR2 (germline): SGHRS, YFSETQ. The CDR3 has 15 amino acids. Trimming took 4 bases from V and 3 from J, leaving 17 bases between them. CDR3: CASSKQETGRYEQYF. As DNA, the CDR3 is TGCGCCAGCAGCAAACAAGAGACAGGACGCTACGAGCAGTACTTC.

The chain uses TRBV15 and TRBJ1-1; D uncertain. The germline V gene encodes CDR1 LNHNV and CDR2 YYDKDF (reference sequence). Trimming cost V 0 bases and J 5 bases, with 7 bases left between them. This CDR3 region has 13 residues. The CDR3 DNA reads TGTGCCACCAGCAGAGATTCGGGGACTGAAGCTTTCTTT. Protein product: CATSRDSGTEAFF.